This is a list of T cell receptor beta chains from one sample in a study of T cell repertoires in cytomegalovirus infection. Via MiXCR, TCRdb re-called the reads, giving one row per CDR3 protein. The data show some 220,000 distinct CDR3 sequences, 5% to 8.5% seen once. The material sequenced was PBMCs. These receptors originate from a human donor in good health (CMV status not recorded). Some clones in this sample may be carry-over from other donors' samples. The CDR3 runs from the conserved cysteine through the conserved F or W. The D gene is left open where the match is weak. Clone size is shown for a subset of rows, as once, few, many or a class of expanded clone.

D gene	V gene	J gene	clone size	CDR3 protein	CDR3 DNA
-	TRBV7-2	TRBJ1-6	many	CASSLYKNSPLHF	TGTGCCAGCAGCTTGTATAAGAATTCACCCCTCCACTTT
-	TRBV7-2	TRBJ2-3	many	CASTPWGDSLSLTQYF	TGTGCCAGCACCCCTTGGGGGGACTCCCTCAGTCTTACGCAGTATTTT
-	TRBV6-5	TRBJ1-5	many	CASSYSGSYQPQHF	TGTGCCAGCAGTTACTCGGGCAGTTATCAGCCCCAGCATTTT
-	TRBV6-2/TRBV6-3	TRBJ2-1	many	CASSYRVSYNEQFF	TGTGCCAGCAGTTACAGGGTCTCCTACAATGAGCAGTTCTTC
-	TRBV20-1	TRBJ2-5	few	CSVLEAFQETQYF	TGCAGCGTATTAGAGGCGTTCCAAGAGACCCAGTACTTC
TRBD1	TRBV19	TRBJ1-5	many	CASREDRGYNQPQHF	TGTGCCAGCCGTGAGGACAGGGGTTACAATCAGCCCCAGCATTTT
-	TRBV5-6	TRBJ1-5	few	CASSLKVPPYSNQPQHF	TGTGCCAGCAGCTTGAAGGTACCGCCTTATAGCAATCAGCCCCAGCATTTT
-	TRBV6-5	TRBJ2-1	many	CASSYTAEGNEQFF	TGTGCCAGCAGTTACACGGCCGAGGGGAATGAGCAGTTCTTC
TRBD1	TRBV4-1	TRBJ1-2	many	CASSQDPGQGNVDGYTF	TGCGCCAGCAGCCAAGATCCCGGACAGGGAAACGTAGATGGCTACACCTTC
TRBD2	TRBV7-3	TRBJ2-2	-	CASTLTSGGPQTGELFF	TGTGCCAGCACCTTGACTAGCGGGGGCCCCCAAACCGGGGAGCTGTTTTTT
TRBD1	TRBV28	TRBJ2-7	-	CASNTGGYEQYF	TGTGCCAGCAATACAGGGGGCTACGAGCAGTACTTC
TRBD2	TRBV7-2	TRBJ2-7	many	CASSLARGAYEQYF	TGTGCCAGCAGCTTAGCGCGGGGGGCATACGAGCAGTACTTC
-	TRBV2	TRBJ1-1	-	CASRGPGAAMNTEAFF	TGTGCCAGCAGGGGGCCCGGGGCAGCCATGAACACTGAAGCTTTCTTT
TRBD2	TRBV6-2/TRBV6-3	TRBJ2-3	-	CASSWTSGGTDTQYF	TGTGCCAGCAGCTGGACTAGCGGGGGGACAGATACGCAGTATTTT
TRBD2	TRBV4-2	TRBJ2-2	many	CASSGTSGGELFF	TGTGCCAGCAGTGGGACTAGCGGGGGGGAGCTGTTTTTT
TRBD1	TRBV6-5	TRBJ1-1	many	CASSYNRGRAEAFF	TGTGCCAGCAGTTACAACAGGGGGCGAGCTGAAGCTTTCTTT
-	TRBV20-1	TRBJ2-3	many	CSASGAGDTQYF	TGCAGTGCTAGCGGGGCGGGAGATACGCAGTATTTT
-	TRBV19	TRBJ2-3	few	CASSITTPGRRGPTDTQYF	TGTGCCAGTAGTATCACCACCCCAGGACGGCGGGGGCCCACAGATACGCAGTATTTT
-	TRBV19	TRBJ2-7	few	CASNERGASSYEQYF	TGTGCCAGTAATGAAAGGGGGGCGAGCTCCTACGAGCAGTACTTC
-	TRBV5-6	TRBJ1-1	many	CASSLKVPVRNTEAFF	TGTGCCAGCAGCTTGAAGGTGCCTGTAAGGAACACTGAAGCTTTCTTT
TRBD2	TRBV27	TRBJ2-3	many	CASSLGTSGGFGTDTQYF	TGTGCCAGCAGTTTGGGGACTAGCGGGGGATTCGGCACAGATACGCAGTATTTT
TRBD2	TRBV20-1	TRBJ2-5	many	CSATHGASGGETQYF	TGCAGTGCCACCCATGGGGCTAGCGGGGGTGAGACCCAGTACTTC
TRBD2	TRBV6-2/TRBV6-3	TRBJ2-1	many	CASTEAGGYNEQFF	TGTGCCAGCACCGAAGCGGGGGGCTACAATGAGCAGTTCTTC
-	TRBV29-1	TRBJ2-5	many	CSVEGNQETQYF	TGCAGCGTTGAAGGGAACCAAGAGACCCAGTACTTC
-	TRBV6-2/TRBV6-3	TRBJ2-7	many	CASSSGPGMEYF	TGTGCCAGCAGTTCCGGACCGGGGATGGAGTACTTC
TRBD1	TRBV5-4	TRBJ1-4	few	CASSLNAGTGGEKLFF	TGTGCCAGCAGCCTAAATGCCGGGACAGGGGGCGAAAAACTGTTTTTT
-	TRBV2	TRBJ2-1	many	CASSEQFGGEQFF	TGTGCCAGCAGTGAACAGTTTGGGGGCGAACAGTTCTTC
TRBD1	TRBV28	TRBJ1-3	few	CASSQTGQGRNTIYF	TGTGCCAGCTCCCAGACCGGACAGGGGAGAAACACCATATATTTT
-	TRBV28	TRBJ2-7	-	CASSLVRTLRGEQYF	TGTGCCAGCAGTTTGGTGCGGACACTCCGTGGCGAGCAGTACTTC
-	TRBV5-5	TRBJ1-3	many	CASSFTRTGDLGNTIYF	TGTGCCAGCAGCTTCACAAGAACCGGGGACCTGGGAAACACCATATATTTT
-	TRBV2	TRBJ1-2	many	CASTGGANYGYTF	TGTGCCAGCACCGGGGGAGCTAACTATGGCTACACCTTC
TRBD2	TRBV6-5	TRBJ2-7	many	CASSYSDGGASEQYF	TGTGCCAGCAGTTACTCGGACGGGGGGGCGAGCGAGCAGTACTTC
-	TRBV12-3/TRBV12-4	TRBJ1-2	many	CASSLAVYGYTF	TGTGCCAGCAGTTTAGCGGTCTATGGCTACACCTTC
-	TRBV29-1	TRBJ2-1	-	CSVEIGGIQFF	TGCAGCGTTGAAATAGGAGGCATACAGTTCTTC
-	TRBV20-1	TRBJ1-2	many	CSANTLLRVHGYTF	TGCAGTGCTAATACCTTGTTGAGGGTTCATGGCTACACCTTC
-	TRBV20-1	TRBJ1-4	many	CSASLTGGPEKLFF	TGCAGTGCTAGCCTGACAGGAGGACCCGAAAAACTGTTTTTT
-	TRBV7-2	TRBJ2-5	many	CASSLAGERGKTQYF	TGTGCCAGCAGCTTAGCGGGGGAAAGGGGGAAGACCCAGTACTTC
-	TRBV28	TRBJ2-4	many	CASSRGDRIAKNIQYF	TGTGCCAGCAGTCGAGGGGACCGAATAGCCAAAAACATTCAGTACTTC
-	TRBV20-1	TRBJ1-4	many	CSAQTASPNEKLFF	TGCAGTGCGCAGACAGCAAGCCCTAATGAAAAACTGTTTTTT
-	TRBV6-2/TRBV6-3	TRBJ2-7	-	CASSYSSGTPSYEQYF	TGTGCCAGCAGTTACTCGTCCGGGACCCCCTCCTACGAGCAGTACTTC